A single TCR beta chain is shown here with its context. This CDR3 comprises 17 residues. Germline V gene sequence: CDR1 KGHSH, CDR2 LQKENI. V lost 3 bases and J lost 3, with 18 bases in between. The data derive from a study of blood T cell repertoires in COVID-19. The wider study: COVID-19 samples collected from the United States, Italy and Spain covered acute and convalescent phases. The analysed material was cDNA or gDNA that came from T cells, B-cell-depleted T cells, or PBMCs.

Original processing notes: Amplification with reference gene primers provided the estimates of nucleated cell counts. Only in-frame clones appear in the TCRdb table, and some are missing; sequencing was by immunoSEQ multiplex PCR. D and trimming were read from the DNA, whereas the V and J calls and clone size are those reported in that table. The sample lists 70,000 to 75,000 clones, just over 85% occurring once. The TCR was taken from a human donor in a cohort sampled during active COVID-19. Sequenced sample: peripheral blood. The chain has TRBV18 and TRBJ1-5, with D possibly being TRBD1 (5 bases). The CDR3 nucleotides read TGTGCCAGCTCACCGGTGCGGGGACGGAGCCACAATCAGCCCCAGCATTTT. Protein: CASSPVRGRSHNQPQHF.